This T cell receptor beta chain was profiled in a study of blood T cell repertoires in COVID-19. Across the whole study: The cDNA or gDNA used as material had been derived from T cells, B-cell-depleted T cells, or PBMCs.

This CDR3 has 14 residues. Germline CDR1 and CDR2: SGHAT and FQNNGV. V was pared by 4 bases and J by 6 bases, with 15 bases between. The protocol was immunoSEQ multiplex PCR, while the TCRdb copy is restricted to in-frame clones and leaves out a portion. In the table there are fewer than 90,000 clones, 70% to 90% of which are singletons. The rearrangement uses TRBV11-2 and TRBJ1-1, with D perhaps TRBD1 (5 bases). Material for sequencing was peripheral blood. The origin of this receptor is a man in his 70s with acute or convalescent COVID-19. Here the CDR3 DNA reads TGTGCCAGCAGCTCGGGTTTCAGGGCCCCTGAAGCTTTCTTT. It specifies CASSSGFRAPEAFF.